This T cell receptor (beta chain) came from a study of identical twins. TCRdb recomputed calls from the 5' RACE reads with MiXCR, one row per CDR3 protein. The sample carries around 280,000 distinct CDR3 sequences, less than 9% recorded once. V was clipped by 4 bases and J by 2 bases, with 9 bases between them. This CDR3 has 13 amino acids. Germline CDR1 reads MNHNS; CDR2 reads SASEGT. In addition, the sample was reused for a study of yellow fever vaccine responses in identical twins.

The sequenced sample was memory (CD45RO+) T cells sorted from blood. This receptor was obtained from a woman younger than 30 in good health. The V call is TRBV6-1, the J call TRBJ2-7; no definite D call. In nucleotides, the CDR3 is TGTGCCAGCAGTGTGGCATTCACCTACGAGCAGTACTTC. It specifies CASSVAFTYEQYF.